This T cell receptor beta chain was retrieved from a study of blood T cell repertoires in COVID-19. As processed by the authors: Nucleated cell number was recorded as an estimate derived from reference gene primer amplification. Clones were sequenced by immunoSEQ multiplex PCR, and TCRdb holds only the in-frame ones, with some missing. V, J and clone size derive from that table, while D and trimming were established from the DNA sequence. The sample gives roughly 320,000 clones, over 75% of which show up once; around 7.8% is in the top ten. The CDR3 runs 16 residues. V lost 0 bases and J lost 4; bases outside the gene matches: 6. In germline, CDR1 is LGHDT, CDR2 YNNKEL (reference sequence).

The receptor comes from a human donor in a cohort sampled during active COVID-19. The V call is TRBV3-1 (or the pseudogene TRBV3-2), the J call TRBJ2-1, with 7 bases lining up with TRBD2. Sequencing input: peripheral blood. The CDR3 DNA sequence: TGTGCCAGCAGCCAAGATTCAGCGGGGCGATACAATGAGCAGTTCTTC. It specifies CASSQDSAGRYNEQFF.